The 27 T cell receptor beta chains given below trace back to one sample, sequenced in a study of blood T cell repertoires in COVID-19. Profiling relied on immunoSEQ multiplex PCR, and the TCRdb table lists in-frame clones only, not all of them. This table has around 200,000 clones, roughly nine tenths appearing once. Sample: peripheral blood. Receptors were obtained from a man between 65 and 85 years old with acute or convalescent COVID-19.

The rearrangement uses TRBV4-2 and TRBJ2-5; maybe TRBD1 (5 bases). V lost 0 bases, J lost 3 bases, and 8 bases lay in between. The CDR3 is 14 amino acids. Germline V gene data show CDR1 as LGHNA and CDR2 as YNFKEQ. The CDR3 DNA follows: TGTGCCAGCAGCCAAGAGCTACAGGAAGAGACCCAGTACTTC. As protein: CASSQELQEETQYF.

The chain couples TRBV24-1 to TRBJ2-5; 7 nucleotides agree with TRBD1. This CDR3 is built from 16 residues. V was pared by 5 bases and J by 5 bases, with 13 bases of the junction left unmatched. CDR1 is KGHDR and CDR2 is SFDVKD in the germline V gene. CDR3 in amino acids: CATSGVERGQRETQYF. In DNA form, the CDR3 reads TGTGCCACCAGTGGAGTGGAGAGGGGGCAGAGGGAGACCCAGTACTTC.

The CDR3 DNA sequence: TGTGCCAGCAGTTCCGACAGGGTCGGACAAGAGACCCAGTACTTC. This encodes CASSSDRVGQETQYF. The rearrangement links TRBV6-5 to TRBJ2-5; 7 bases map to TRBD1. The CDR3 runs to 15 residues. Germline trimming cut 4 bases from V and 2 bases from J; bases unmatched to any gene: 7. In germline, CDR1 is MNHEY, CDR2 SVGAGI.

J is TRBJ2-7 and V is TRBV10-3; TRBD2 matches 7 bases. This CDR3 comprises 15 residues. In germline, CDR1 is ENHRY, CDR2 SYGVKD. V trimming: 3 bases; J trimming: 3 bases; junction bases outside the gene matches: 8. The CDR3 sequence: CAISESWGGNYEQYF. The CDR3 DNA sequence: TGTGCCATCAGTGAATCGTGGGGAGGGAACTACGAGCAGTACTTC.

This rearrangement joins TRBV6-2 or TRBV6-3 to TRBJ1-3; 10 bases fit TRBD1. The V gene end was trimmed by 4 bases and the J gene end by 3 bases; junction bases not matched to a gene: 6. The CDR3 length is 16 residues. The germline gives CDR1 MNHEY, CDR2 SVGEGT. The DNA of the CDR3 is TGTGCCAGCAGTTCCGACAGGGGGCCACTTGGAAACACCATATATTTT. Protein: CASSSDRGPLGNTIYF.

The chain has TRBV19 and TRBJ1-5; TRBD1 agrees at 7 bases. Trimming removed 5 bases from V and 0 bases from J; junction bases left unmatched: 4. Germline V gene lookup returns CDR1 LNHDA and CDR2 SQIVND (reference sequence). The CDR3 sequence is 15 residues long. The CDR3 DNA is TGTGCCAGTAGTTGGACAGGATATAGCAATCAGCCCCAGCATTTT. Translating it yields CASSWTGYSNQPQHF.

This clone was detected once. This rearrangement joins TRBV7-8 to TRBJ2-3, with 9 positions matching TRBD2. Trimming cost V 1 base and J 3 bases; bases outside gene matches: 2. The CDR3 covers 15 residues. Germline V gene data show CDR1 as SGHVS and CDR2 as FQNEAQ. CDR3 in DNA: TGTGCCAGCAGCTTAGGGCGGGGGGGGACAGATACGCAGTATTTT. Amino acids: CASSLGRGGTDTQYF.

The chain combines TRBV9 with TRBJ2-1; possibly TRBD2 for D (6 bases). The germline gives CDR1 SGDLS, CDR2 YYNGEE. The CDR3 length is 15 residues. The V gene lost 2 bases and the J gene lost 2 bases, with 11 bases spanning the gap. The CDR3 bases are TGTGCCAGCAGCGTTCTTAGCGGCACCTACAATGAGCAGTTCTTC. Its protein is CASSVLSGTYNEQFF. Based on the CDR3 plus reference TRBV9 and TRBJ2-1, the full variable domain is DSGVTQTPKHLITATGQRVTLRCSPRSGDLSVYWYQQSLDQGLQFLIQYYNGEERAKGNILERFSAQQFPDLHSELNLSSLELGDSALYFCASSVLSGTYNEQFFGPGTRLTVL.

J is TRBJ1-1 and V is TRBV4-3, with no clear D. Germline V gives CDR1 LGHNA, CDR2 YSLEER. Trimming cost V 0 bases and J 1 base, with 6 bases left between them. The CDR3 sequence is 14 residues long. The CDR3 protein is CASSQDKPNTEAFF. The DNA for the CDR3 is TGCGCCAGCAGCCAAGACAAGCCGAACACTGAAGCTTTCTTT.

The V and J genes are TRBV5-1 and TRBJ1-5; 8 positions agree with TRBD1. This CDR3 is built from 16 residues. V was pared by 0 bases and J by 11 bases, with 13 bases of the junction left unmatched. Germline V gene data show CDR1 as SGHRS and CDR2 as YFSETQ. The CDR3 DNA follows: TGCGCCAGCAGCTTGGGGGGCGAATCCGGGACAGGTACCCAGCATTTT. This gives the protein CASSLGGESGTGTQHF.

V usage is TRBV7-8 and J usage is TRBJ2-7, with D perhaps TRBD1 (5 bases). In germline, CDR1 is SGHVS, CDR2 FQNEAQ. Trimming pared 2 bases from V and 1 base from J, leaving 15 bases between. The CDR3 spans 16 residues. CDR3 DNA: TGTGCCAGCAGCTTAATGGTTGCAGGGAAGTCCTACGAGCAGTACTTC. Translation gives CASSLMVAGKSYEQYF.

The chain has TRBV9 and TRBJ2-3; a possible D gene is TRBD1 (5 bases). From germline, CDR1 is SGDLS and CDR2 YYNGEE. The CDR3 is 15 residues long. Trimming took 0 bases from V and 0 from J, leaving 8 bases between them. CDR3 loop: CASSVEDSSTDTQYF. CDR3 sequence (DNA): TGTGCCAGCAGCGTAGAAGACAGCAGCACAGATACGCAGTATTTT.

V gene TRBV12-1 combines with J gene TRBJ2-7; the DNA was not compared with TRBD2, the D call given in the table. TRBV12-1 is termed a pseudogene. This CDR3 is built from 12 residues. The CDR3 is CASSPGSYEQYF. Written as DNA, the CDR3 is TGTGCCAGCAGCCCCGGGTCCTACGAGCAGTACTTC.

As regards this clone: One end of the junction varies from germline; a read error may be responsible. The chain recombines TRBV9 with TRBJ2-3, with 14 bases identical to TRBD2. CDR1 and CDR2 (germline): SGDLS, YYNGEE. The CDR3 totals 19 residues. CDR3 bases: TGTGCCAGTAGCGTAAGAAAGGGGACTAGCGGGAGTTACGTAGATACGCAGTATTTT. Its translation: CASSVRKGTSGSYVDTQYF.

The chain couples TRBV9 to TRBJ1-1; weak D call: TRBD1 (6 bases). In germline, CDR1 is SGDLS, CDR2 YYNGEE. V was pared by 2 bases and J by 1 base, with 15 bases between. The CDR3 spans 16 residues. This CDR3 reads CASSVGDGQPNTEAFF. In DNA form, the CDR3 reads TGTGCCAGCAGCGTCGGGGATGGACAGCCGAACACTGAAGCTTTCTTT.

The V and J genes are TRBV5-1 and TRBJ2-7; D remains ambiguous. The CDR3 covers 14 residues. Trimming removed 0 bases from V and 2 bases from J, with 9 bases in between. In germline, CDR1 is SGHRS, CDR2 YFSETQ. The CDR3, as DNA: TGCGCCAGCAGCTTGGATTCAGGTACCTACGAGCAGTACTTC. This translates into CASSLDSGTYEQYF. Complete variable domain (other parts from reference TRBV5-1 and TRBJ2-7): KAGVTQTPRYLIKTRGQQVTLSCSPISGHRSVSWYQQTPGQGLQFLFEYFSETQRNKGNFPGRFSGRQFSNSRSEMNVSTLELGDSALYLCASSLDSGTYEQYFGPGTRLTVT.

This chain joins TRBV7-9 and TRBJ1-5, with 10 nucleotides matching TRBD1. Trimming removed 6 bases from V and 6 bases from J; junction bases left unmatched: 5. The CDR3 is 14 residues long. Germline CDR1 reads SEHNR; CDR2 reads FQNEAQ (reference sequence). The CDR3 loop is CASSPTGGGQPQHF. In DNA, the CDR3 is TGTGCCAGCAGTCCGACAGGGGGCGGTCAGCCCCAGCATTTT.

In DNA, the CDR3 is TGTGCCAGCAGCACCCAGGTGAACACTGAAGCTTTCTTT. This encodes CASSTQVNTEAFF. The chain links TRBV14 to TRBJ1-1; D is undetermined. The V end was cut by 5 bases, the J end by 0 bases, with 7 bases between. Germline V CDR1 and CDR2: SGHDN, FVKESK. The CDR3 is 13 residues long. Full variable domain (missing parts from reference TRBV14 and TRBJ1-1): EAGVTQFPSHSVIEKGQTVTLRCDPISGHDNLYWYRRVMGKEIKFLLHFVKESKQDESGMPNNRFLAERTGGTYSTLKVQPAELEDSGVYFCASSTQVNTEAFFGQGTRLTVV.

This sequence joins TRBV5-4 and TRBJ1-3, with D possibly being TRBD1 (5 bases). The ends were cut back, 4 bases at V and 1 base at J, with 9 bases in the middle. CDR1 SGHNT and CDR2 YYREEE come from the germline V gene (reference sequence). The CDR3 extends over 14 amino acids. CDR3 nucleotides: TGTGCCAGCAGCCCGGGGGGGTCTGGAAACACCATATATTTT. It yields the protein CASSPGGSGNTIYF.

This chain joins TRBV2 and TRBJ2-3, with D maybe TRBD2 (6 bases). Trimming pared 5 bases from V and 2 bases from J, leaving 11 bases between. The germline V gene encodes CDR1 SNHLY and CDR2 FYNNEI. The CDR3 runs 14 residues. This CDR3 reads CASSRAGNTDTQYF. The DNA of the CDR3 is TGTGCCAGCAGTCGCGCGGGGAACACAGATACGCAGTATTTT.

The chain has TRBV3-1 (or the pseudogene TRBV3-2) and TRBJ1-5; 10 nucleotides line up with TRBD1. Germline lookup yields CDR1 LGHDT and CDR2 YNNKEL (reference sequence). V gave up 0 bases and J gave up 2 bases; unmatched junction bases: 4. The CDR3 consists of 17 residues. The CDR3 DNA reads TGTGCCAGCAGCCAAGATACCGGGACAGGGGGCAATCAGCCCCAGCATTTT. Its translation: CASSQDTGTGGNQPQHF.

V gene TRBV7-2 combines with J gene TRBJ1-5; 8 nucleotides align to TRBD1. CDR3 length: 13 amino acids. V lost 2 bases to trimming and J lost 6 bases; unmatched junction nucleotides: 0. CDR1 and CDR2 from the germline V gene are SGHTA and FQGNSA. The CDR3 coding sequence is TGTGCCAGCAGCTTACAGGGGGCTCAGCCCCAGCATTTT. This sequence encodes CASSLQGAQPQHF.

The gene calls are TRBV28 and TRBJ1-2; D remains unclear. The ends were cut back, 2 bases at V and 8 bases at J, with 21 bases in the middle. The V gene's germline CDR1 is MDHEN and CDR2 SYDVKM. The CDR3 covers 16 residues. This chain's CDR3 is CASSLTSGRRRRGYTF. In DNA, the CDR3 is TGTGCCAGCAGTTTAACTTCGGGTCGAAGGAGGAGGGGCTACACCTTC.

This chain connects TRBV6-5 to TRBJ2-1, with 13 bases that match TRBD2. Germline CDR1 and CDR2: MNHEY and SVGAGI. The V and J ends lost 4 bases and 14 bases, in that order; junction bases with no gene match: 5. The CDR3 spans 13 residues. Here the CDR3 reads CASSFGLAGVEFF. As DNA, the CDR3 is TGTGCCAGCAGTTTCGGACTAGCGGGGGTGGAGTTCTTC.

This clone was observed a single time. The chain carries TRBV28 and TRBJ1-6, with TRBD1 matching over 8 bases. J lost 4 bases, V lost 6 bases, and 8 bases had no gene match. This CDR3 contains 16 residues. The germline V gene has CDR1 MDHEN and CDR2 SYDVKM. The CDR3 protein is CASRTGTGKYNSPLHF. Written as DNA, the CDR3 is TGTGCCAGCAGGACGGGGACAGGAAAATATAATTCACCCCTCCACTTT.

This clone was recorded many times. J is TRBJ1-2 and V is TRBV5-4; the D is unclear. V was trimmed by 2 bases and J by 5 bases, leaving 16 bases between them. The CDR3 is made up of 15 amino acids. In germline, CDR1 is SGHNT, CDR2 YYREEE (reference sequence). Written as DNA, the CDR3 is TGTGCCAGCAGCTTTAGGTCGGACGGAGGTTATGGCTACACCTTC. Its protein product is CASSFRSDGGYGYTF. The full variable domain, with the rest looked up from reference TRBV5-4 and TRBJ1-2, is ETGVTQSPTHLIKTRGQQVTLRCSSQSGHNTVSWYQQALGQGPQFIFQYYREEENGRGNFPPRFSGLQFPNYSSELNVNALELDDSALYLCASSFRSDGGYGYTFGSGTRLTVV.

The table lists this clone with a count of one. The CDR3 DNA follows: TGTGCCAGCAGCCCCTCTAGCGGATACTACGAGCAGTACTTC. It is translated as CASSPSSGYYEQYF. The chain uses TRBV9 and TRBJ2-7; 7 bases fit TRBD2. CDR3 length equals 14 residues. Germline CDR1 and CDR2: SGDLS and YYNGEE. Trimming removed 4 bases from V and 3 bases from J; junction bases left unmatched: 7.